This TCR beta chain was observed in a study of shared clonotypes between healthy human individuals. Findings and caveats of the study: Tissue TCR repertoires likely differ from these blood-only repertoires.

Sequenced by immunoSEQ multiplex PCR; TCRdb stores in-frame clones only, minus some. This table has 470,000 or so clones, almost 80% appearing once. Per germline, CDR1 MDHEN and CDR2 SYDVKM. The CDR3 is 16 amino acids. The V end lost 2 bases, the J end lost 0 bases, and 13 bases lay between the germline ends. Comments on this clone: Its antigen remains unknown.

The chain recombines TRBV28 with TRBJ1-2; weak D call: TRBD1 (5 bases). Sequencing was performed on PBMCs. The TCR sequence derives from a woman between 40 and 50 years old in good health. Some clones in this sample may be carry-over from other donors' samples. CDR3 amino acids: CASSLPPGAANYGYTF. In DNA, the CDR3 is TGTGCCAGCAGTTTACCGCCTGGGGCCGCTAACTATGGCTACACCTTC.